The clone carrying this TCR beta chain has only a few counts. Its antigen remains unknown. CDR3 length: 16 amino acids. V shed 4 bases and J 4 bases; nucleotides not matched to a gene: 9. Per the germline V gene, CDR1 is LNHDA and CDR2 is SQIVND (reference sequence). The sample is drawn from a study of vaccination and CD4 T cells after COVID-19. Cultured CD4+ T-cell DNA underwent Oncomine TCR Beta short-read sequencing. TCRdb re-derived calls from the PCR reads in MiXCR, one entry per CDR3 protein. The table shows around 14,000 distinct CDR3 sequences, with 50% to 55% occurring only once. Treatment indicated: approximately nine-day PBMC culture with coronavirus spike peptide pools or control peptides (ViraFEST assay).

The receptor comes from a human donor who had recovered from COVID-19. The chain is built from TRBV19 and TRBJ1-1; 10 nucleotides agree with TRBD1. The sequenced sample consisted of CD4+ T cells from blood, cultured in vitro. The CDR3 sequence: CASSTLRGQGTTEAFF. The CDR3 nucleotides are TGTGCCAGTAGTACCTTACGGGGACAGGGGACCACTGAAGCTTTCTTT.